This T cell receptor beta chain was captured by sequencing in a study of read filtering for tumor transcriptome and immune sequencing. Turning to the study itself: Mean patient age was approximately 66 years, range about 45 to 90; 17 to 20 male, 11 to 15 female. TCR-mapped reads were about 3.5 to 10.27 million with IR-seq versus roughly 80 to 1,300 with RNA-seq. General observations from the study: The CD138-negative fraction was mixed bone marrow immune cells, not pure T cells.

This CDR3 region has 13 residues. Per germline, CDR1 SQVTM and CDR2 ANQGSEA. J gave up 10 bases and V 6 bases, and 9 bases lay outside the gene matches. From about 0.4 ug of RNA, a library with molecular barcoded alpha/delta and beta/gamma adaptors was made. TCRdb re-called the reads with MiXCR, one entry per CDR3 protein. The repertoire holds about 46,000 distinct CDR3 sequences, with about 20% as singletons. Bone marrow was sampled from every patient at the time of active disease. This clonotype occurred many times. Antigen specificity is unknown. This sequence joins TRBV29-1 and TRBJ2-1; 10 positions agree with TRBD2. The TCR sequence derives from a donor aged 40 or over with multiple myeloma. Material for sequencing was a population of CD138-negative cells sorted from bone marrow. Here the CDR3 DNA reads TGCAGCGTCTCTAGCGGGAGTCTGCGAGAGCAGTTCTTC. It codes for CSVSSGSLREQFF.